This T cell receptor (beta chain) emerged from a study of blood T cell repertoires in COVID-19. In the study overall: The United States, Italy and Spain provided the acute and convalescent COVID-19 samples. PBMCs, B-cell-depleted T cells, or T cells were the source of the cDNA or gDNA that made up the material.

Between the trimmed V and J ends, which lost 4 bases and 1 base, there was a span of 16 bases. The CDR3 spans 17 residues. The germline CDR1 and CDR2 sequences are LGHNA and YSLEER. In the authors' workflow: Amplified reference gene primers provided the basis for estimating nucleated cell counts. Sequencing was performed with immunoSEQ multiplex PCR; in TCRdb, only in-frame clones are kept and a portion is missing. V and J calls and clone size follow that table, whereas D and trimming were derived from the DNA. The sample records over 200,000 clones, about 85% being singletons. The source material was peripheral blood. The gene calls are TRBV4-3 and TRBJ2-2, with D maybe TRBD1 (6 bases). The receptor was derived from a woman aged 18-29 years who had recovered from COVID-19. The CDR3 region has the DNA TGCGCCAGCAGCCCTCGGGCCGGGACAATGAACACCGGGGAGCTGTTTTTT. Its protein product is CASSPRAGTMNTGELFF.